This TCR beta chain was identified in a study of blood T cell repertoires in COVID-19. About the study: Specimens from acute and convalescent COVID-19 originated in the United States, Italy and Spain.

This CDR3 is 17 amino acids long. V gave up 4 bases and J gave up 0 bases, with 18 bases separating them. The germline CDR1 and CDR2 sequences are SGHTA and FQGNSA. Assay: immunoSEQ multiplex PCR; the TCRdb copy retains only in-frame clones and omits some. The sample yields 200,000 to 250,000 clones, approximately 85% seen once. The V call is TRBV7-2, the J call TRBJ2-5; possible D gene TRBD1, 5 bases. This clonotype was obtained from a woman between 65 and 79 years old with COVID-19, enrolled during active disease. The sample consisted of peripheral blood. The CDR3 DNA reads TGTGCCAGCAGCTCTGTGTCGCGCAGGGTGTACCAAGAGACCCAGTACTTC. Translated: CASSSVSRRVYQETQYF.